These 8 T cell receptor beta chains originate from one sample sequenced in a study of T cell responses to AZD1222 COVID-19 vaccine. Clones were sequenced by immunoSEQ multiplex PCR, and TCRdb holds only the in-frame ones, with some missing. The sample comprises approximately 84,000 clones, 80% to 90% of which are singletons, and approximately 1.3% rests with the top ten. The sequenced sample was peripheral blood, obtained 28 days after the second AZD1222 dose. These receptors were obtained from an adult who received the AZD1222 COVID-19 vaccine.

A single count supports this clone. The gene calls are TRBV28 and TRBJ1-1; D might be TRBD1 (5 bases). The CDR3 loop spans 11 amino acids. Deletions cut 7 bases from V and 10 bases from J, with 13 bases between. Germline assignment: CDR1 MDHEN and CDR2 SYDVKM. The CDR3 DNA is TGTGCCAGCACCAACAACCAGGGAGCTTTCTTT. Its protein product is CASTNNQGAFF.

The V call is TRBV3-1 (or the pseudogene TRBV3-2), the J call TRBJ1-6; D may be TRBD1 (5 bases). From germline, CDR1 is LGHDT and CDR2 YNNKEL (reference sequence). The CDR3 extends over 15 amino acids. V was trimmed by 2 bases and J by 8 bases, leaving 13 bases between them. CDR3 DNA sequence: TGTGCCAGCAGCCAACCGACAGCATCCGATTCACCCCTCCACTTT. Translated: CASSQPTASDSPLHF.

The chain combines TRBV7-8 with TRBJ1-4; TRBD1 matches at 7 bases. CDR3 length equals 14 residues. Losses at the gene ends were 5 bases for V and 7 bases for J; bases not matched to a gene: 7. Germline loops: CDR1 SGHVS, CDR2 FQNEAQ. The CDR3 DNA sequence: TGTGCCAGCAGCCTGTACAGGGGTGCTGAAAAACTGTTTTTT. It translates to CASSLYRGAEKLFF.

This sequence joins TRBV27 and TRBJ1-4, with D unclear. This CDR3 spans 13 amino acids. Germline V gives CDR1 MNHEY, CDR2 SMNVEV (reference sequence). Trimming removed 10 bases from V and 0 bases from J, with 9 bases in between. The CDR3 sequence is CATRTATNEKLFF. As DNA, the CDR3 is TGTGCCACCCGGACGGCAACTAATGAAAAACTGTTTTTT.

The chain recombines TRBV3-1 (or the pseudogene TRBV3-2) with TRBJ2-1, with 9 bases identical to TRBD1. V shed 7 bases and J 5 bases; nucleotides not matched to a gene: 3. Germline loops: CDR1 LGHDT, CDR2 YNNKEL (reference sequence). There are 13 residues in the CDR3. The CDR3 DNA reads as TGTGCCAGCATCAGGACAGGGGACAATGAGCAGTTCTTC. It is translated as CASIRTGDNEQFF.

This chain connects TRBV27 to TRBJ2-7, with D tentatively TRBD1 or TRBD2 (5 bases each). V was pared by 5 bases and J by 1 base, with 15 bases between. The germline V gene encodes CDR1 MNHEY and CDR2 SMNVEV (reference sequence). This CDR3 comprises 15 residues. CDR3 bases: TGTGCCAGCAGTCCCCGACCGGGGCAGTCCTACGAGCAGTACTTC. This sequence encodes CASSPRPGQSYEQYF.

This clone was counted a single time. The CDR3 protein is CASSLRESHNEQFF. CDR3 sequence (DNA): TGTGCCAGCAGTTTAAGAGAGTCCCACAATGAGCAGTTCTTC. The J gene is TRBJ2-1, the V gene TRBV28; D unresolved. The CDR3 loop spans 14 amino acids. CDR1 is MDHEN and CDR2 is SYDVKM in the germline V gene. V was clipped by 2 bases and J by 5 bases, with 10 bases between them.

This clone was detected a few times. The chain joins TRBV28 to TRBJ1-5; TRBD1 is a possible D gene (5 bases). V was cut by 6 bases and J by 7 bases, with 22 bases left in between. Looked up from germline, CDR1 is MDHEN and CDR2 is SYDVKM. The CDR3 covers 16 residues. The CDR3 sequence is CASSPAGGAYGQPQHF. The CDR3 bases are TGTGCCAGCAGCCCGGCCGGAGGGGCATATGGACAGCCCCAGCATTTT.